This is a list of T cell receptor beta chains from one sample in a study of Tregs in tolerant kidney transplant recipients. Using immunoSEQ multiplex PCR, the repertoire was profiled, and TCRdb retains in-frame clones only, with some absent. The sample lists over 50,000 clones; 70% to 90% were seen once. The source material was Tregs from blood, sampled before the transplant. The receptors shown here come from a human donor who received a combined kidney and bone marrow transplant. Each CDR3 is given without its conserved first and last residue. Fields, in order: D gene, J gene, V gene, CDR3 protein. A D gene is named only where the DNA matches it firmly.

TRBD1 | TRBJ2-3 | TRBV15 | ATTKQGGRSTDTQY
TRBD2 | TRBJ2-5 | TRBV6-6 | ASSYPPSGSIETQY
TRBD1 | TRBJ1-4 | TRBV30 | AWSAGQGNEKLF
NA | TRBJ1-2 | TRBV5-1 | ASSLHVGQGQNYGYT
TRBD1 | TRBJ1-3 | TRBV29-1 | SVQLDRRSGNTIY
NA | TRBJ1-3 | TRBV11-2 | ASSHEVGNTIY
TRBD1 | NA | TRBV19 | ASSPGTGSSYEQY
NA | TRBJ2-7 | TRBV5-4 | ASSLGAIYEQY
TRBD1 | TRBJ2-7 | TRBV6-1 | ASSLRDRAYYEQY
TRBD1 | TRBJ2-3 | TRBV5-4 | ASSAYLTGLSTDTQY
TRBD1 | TRBJ1-1 | TRBV19 | ASRGQVYTEAF
NA | TRBJ1-1 | TRBV2 | ASSRGQNTEAF